These T cell receptor beta chains were read from a single sample in a study of blood T cell repertoires in COVID-19. Libraries were prepared by immunoSEQ multiplex PCR; TCRdb keeps only in-frame clonotypes and omits some of them. The sample has roughly 300,000 clones; more than 80% are singletons. The sequenced material came from peripheral blood. These receptors all come from a man younger than 35 who had recovered from COVID-19. The CDR3 runs from the conserved cysteine through the conserved F or W. The D gene is left open where the match is weak. The size field is filled for only some rows; it gives once, few, many or a size class.

>TRBJ2-7|TRBV10-3|-|-
TGTGCCATCAGTGACAGGGCCCTACTTCGCGAGCAGTACTTC
CAISDRALLREQYF
>TRBJ1-2|TRBV4-1|-|-
TGCGCCAGCAGCCAAGAACCAGTTTCCGGGGGCTATGGCTACACCTTC
CASSQEPVSGGYGYTF
>TRBJ2-2|TRBV19|-|-
TGTGCCACCGACCAATCAGGGTTGGGGACCGGGGAGCTGTTTTTT
CATDQSGLGTGELFF
>TRBJ1-5|TRBV6-5|TRBD1|-
TGTGCCAGCAGCGGACAGGGAGGGAGCAATCAGCCCCAGCATTTT
CASSGQGGSNQPQHF
>TRBJ2-7|TRBV5-6|-|-
TGTGCCAGCAGCCACACAGTGTCCTACGAGCAGTACTTC
CASSHTVSYEQYF
>TRBJ1-3|TRBV30|-|-
TGTGCCTTGATACACCTCTCTGGAAACACCATATATTTT
CALIHLSGNTIYF
>TRBJ1-1|TRBV3-1/TRBV3-2|-|-
TGTGCCAGCAGTCTTAACACTGAAGCTTTCTTT
CASSLNTEAFF
>TRBJ1-2|TRBV7-8|TRBD1|-
TGTGCCAGCAGCTTATATCGGGACAGGGGAGAGTATGGCTACACCTTC
CASSLYRDRGEYGYTF
>TRBJ2-7|TRBV6-2/TRBV6-3|-|-
TGTGCCAGCAGTTACTCGTCGAAGGGGAGGTATTCCTACGAGCAGTACTTC
CASSYSSKGRYSYEQYF
>TRBJ2-2|TRBV6-2/TRBV6-3|TRBD2|few
TGTGCCAGCAGCCCTAGGACTAGCGGGACGTCGAACACCGGGGAGCTGTTTTTT
CASSPRTSGTSNTGELFF
>TRBJ1-1|TRBV4-1|-|-
TGCGCCAGCAGCCAAGGGCTTGAAGCTTTCTTT
CASSQGLEAFF
>TRBJ2-1|TRBV7-2|TRBD2|-
TGTGCCAGCGGACTAGCGGGGCAAAATGAGCAGTTCTTC
CASGLAGQNEQFF
>TRBJ1-1|TRBV19|-|-
TGTGCCAGTACCCATGGCAGTCTTGAAGCTTTCTTT
CASTHGSLEAFF
>TRBJ1-1|TRBV19|-|-
TGTGCCAGTAAGAGCTTGGGTTGGGGAGGGACTGAAGCTTTCTTT
CASKSLGWGGTEAFF
>TRBJ2-2|TRBV12-3/TRBV12-4|-|-
TGTGCCAGCGGAGGGGTTGCCGGGGAGCTGTTTTTT
CASGGVAGELFF
>TRBJ1-5|TRBV30|TRBD1|-
TGTGCCTGGGGTAGACAGGGCGATCAGCCCCAGCATTTT
CAWGRQGDQPQHF
>TRBJ2-7|TRBV6-5|TRBD1|-
TGTGCCAGCAGTTACTCCGATACAGGGGGCGGCGAGCAGTACTTC
CASSYSDTGGGEQYF
>TRBJ2-4|TRBV7-8|-|-
TGTGCCAGCAGCTTAGGGGCGCCTTACGACATTCAGTACTTC
CASSLGAPYDIQYF
>TRBJ1-3|TRBV29-1|-|-
TGCAGCGCATCCTTAGGGAGGGGAACAGGAAACACCATATATTTT
CSASLGRGTGNTIYF
>TRBJ1-2|TRBV9|-|-
TGTGCCAGCAGCGTAGGGAACAGAGACTATGGCTACACCTTC
CASSVGNRDYGYTF
>TRBJ2-1|TRBV6-6|-|once
TGTGCCAGCAGTTACTCTTGGCAGTACAATGAGCAGTTCTTC
CASSYSWQYNEQFF
>TRBJ1-2|TRBV4-2|-|few
TGTGCCAGCAGCCAAGAGGAGACGCTCAATGGCTACACCTTC
CASSQEETLNGYTF
>TRBJ2-3|TRBV4-2|TRBD2|-
TGTGCCAGCTCTAGCGGGGGGCTCACAGATACGCAGTATTTT
CASSSGGLTDTQYF
>TRBJ1-4|TRBV29-1|-|once
TGCAGCGTTTTCGGCGGGGGTGAAAAACTGTTTTTT
CSVFGGGEKLFF
>TRBJ1-2|TRBV19|-|-
TGTGCCAGTACCCTCGCGGGGCACTATGGCTACACCTTC
CASTLAGHYGYTF
>TRBJ2-7|TRBV5-4|-|-
TGTGCCAGCAGCTTGCAGGGGACCTACGAGCAGTACTTC
CASSLQGTYEQYF
>TRBJ1-5|TRBV9|-|once
TGTGCCAGCAGCGTAGATCCAGGGAATAGTCAGCCCCAGCATTTT
CASSVDPGNSQPQHF
>TRBJ1-5|TRBV19|-|-
TGTGCCAGTACCCCGTCGGACAGATTCCTCAATCAGCCCCAGCATTTT
CASTPSDRFLNQPQHF
>TRBJ2-7|TRBV29-1|-|-
TGCAGCGTTGAAGATCGTAGGAGACCCTACGAGCAGTACTTC
CSVEDRRRPYEQYF
>TRBJ2-7|TRBV20-1|-|-
TGCAGTGCTCCCTATGGTGAGCAGTACTTC
CSAPYGEQYF
>TRBJ1-1|TRBV3-1/TRBV3-2|-|once
TGTGCCAGCAGCCCAACCCGGGTGCCCAACACTGAAGCTTTCTTT
CASSPTRVPNTEAFF
>TRBJ1-1|TRBV27|TRBD1|-
TGTGCCAGCAGTTTATCGCCGGGGACAGGTAGGAACACTGAAGCTTTCTTT
CASSLSPGTGRNTEAFF
>TRBJ1-1|TRBV27|TRBD1|-
TGTGCCAGCAGTTCCTGGACAGGGGTGAACACTGAAGCTTTCTTT
CASSSWTGVNTEAFF
>TRBJ2-1|TRBV7-6|-|-
TGTGCCAGCAGCTTAGAACTAACCAATGAGCAGTTCTTC
CASSLELTNEQFF
>TRBJ2-2|TRBV19|TRBD1|-
TGTGCCAGTAGCCGACAGGGGATTGGAAGCACCGGGGAGCTGTTTTTT
CASSRQGIGSTGELFF
>TRBJ1-1|TRBV2|TRBD1|-
TGTGCCACCTCGAATTCGGGACAGGCGAACACTGAAGCTTTCTTT
CATSNSGQANTEAFF
>TRBJ2-2|TRBV19|TRBD2|-
TGTGCCAGTAGGGTAGCGGGGGTCACCGGGGAGCTGTTTTTT
CASRVAGVTGELFF
>TRBJ2-1|TRBV7-3|TRBD2|-
TGTGCCAGCAGCCTTAGCGCTCCGGGAGGCGGCTCCTACAATGAGCAGTTCTTC
CASSLSAPGGGSYNEQFF
>TRBJ2-4|TRBV5-1|TRBD2|-
TGCGCCAGCAGCCCTGGACTAGCGGGGGGGCTAGGCGCCAAAAACATTCAGTACTTC
CASSPGLAGGLGAKNIQYF
>TRBJ2-4|TRBV29-1|TRBD2|-
TGCAGCGCAAACCCCTGGGGGGGGACCAAAAACATTCAGTACTTC
CSANPWGGTKNIQYF
>TRBJ2-5|TRBV28|-|once
TGTGCCAGCAGTTCCTCCCAGTACCAAGAGACCCAGTACTTC
CASSSSQYQETQYF
>TRBJ1-2|TRBV11-2|-|-
TGTGCCAGCAGCTCGATAAAGGGACATCCTCCTAACTATGGCTACACCTTC
CASSSIKGHPPNYGYTF
>TRBJ1-1|TRBV7-9|-|-
TGTGCCAGCAGCTCCCAGGGCCCGACTGAAGCTTTCTTT
CASSSQGPTEAFF
>TRBJ2-3|TRBV10-2|TRBD2|-
TGCGCCAGCAGTGTAGCGGGGGGCACAGATACGCAGTATTTT
CASSVAGGTDTQYF
>TRBJ2-7|TRBV29-1|TRBD1|-
TGCAGCGTTACCGGGACAGGGGGGTTATACGAGCAGTACTTC
CSVTGTGGLYEQYF
>TRBJ1-2|TRBV3-1/TRBV3-2|-|-
TGTGCCAGCAGCCACCACCAGGGTGACTATGGCTACACCTTC
CASSHHQGDYGYTF
>TRBJ2-1|TRBV27|-|-
TGTGCCAGCAGTTTACGGAGCGGGCCCTACAATGAGCAGTTCTTC
CASSLRSGPYNEQFF
>TRBJ1-4|TRBV6-1|-|once
TGTGCCAGCAGTGAGTTCTCGGCAACTAATGAAAAACTGTTTTTT
CASSEFSATNEKLFF
>TRBJ2-7|TRBV7-9|TRBD1|-
TGTGCCAGCAGTCCCCGGGACAGCTCCTACGAGCAGTACTTC
CASSPRDSSYEQYF
>TRBJ1-6|TRBV11-2|-|-
TGTGCCTCCTCGGGATCCTATAATTCACCCCTCCACTTT
CASSGSYNSPLHF
>TRBJ1-4|TRBV2|-|-
TGTGCCAGCAGTGTCCGGACAGAGAGGATAGAAAAACTGTTTTTT
CASSVRTERIEKLFF
>TRBJ2-3|TRBV29-1|-|-
TGCAGCGTTTCCTCTAGCGCTTCTAGCACAGATACGCAGTATTTT
CSVSSSASSTDTQYF
>TRBJ1-1|TRBV9|-|-
TGTGCCAGCAGCGTAGTATCGAGGGACACTGAAGCTTTCTTT
CASSVVSRDTEAFF
>TRBJ1-1|TRBV7-2|-|-
TGTGCCAGCAGCTCGGGACGGGGGAGGACTGAAGCTTTCTTT
CASSSGRGRTEAFF
>TRBJ1-2|TRBV9|-|few
TGTGCCAGCAGCGTAGATGACATAAACTATGGCTACACCTTC
CASSVDDINYGYTF